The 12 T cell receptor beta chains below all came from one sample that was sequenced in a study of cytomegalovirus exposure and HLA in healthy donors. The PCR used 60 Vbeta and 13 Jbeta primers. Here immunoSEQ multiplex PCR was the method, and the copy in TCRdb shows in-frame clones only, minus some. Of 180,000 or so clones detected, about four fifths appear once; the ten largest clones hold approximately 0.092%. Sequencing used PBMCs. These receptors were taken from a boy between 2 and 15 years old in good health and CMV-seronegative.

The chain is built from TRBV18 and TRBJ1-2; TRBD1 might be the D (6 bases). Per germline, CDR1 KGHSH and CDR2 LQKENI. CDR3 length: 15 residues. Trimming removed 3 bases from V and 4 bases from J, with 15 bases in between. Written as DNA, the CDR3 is TGTGCCAGCTCACCCCGACAGGAATGGGGCTATGGCTACACCTTC. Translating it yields CASSPRQEWGYGYTF.

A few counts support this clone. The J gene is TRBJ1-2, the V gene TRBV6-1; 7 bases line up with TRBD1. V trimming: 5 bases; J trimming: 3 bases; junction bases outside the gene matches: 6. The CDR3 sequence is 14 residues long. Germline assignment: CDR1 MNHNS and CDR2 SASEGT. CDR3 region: CASSYDRVDYGYTF. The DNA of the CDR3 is TGTGCCAGCAGTTATGACAGGGTGGACTATGGCTACACCTTC.

Here the CDR3 DNA reads TGCGCCAGCAGCCAAGATCGCGCCAGGGGTAGCTCCTACGAGCAGTACTTC. It yields the protein CASSQDRARGSSYEQYF. This chain uses TRBV4-3 with TRBJ2-7; a possible D gene is TRBD1 (6 bases). The CDR3 spans 17 residues. Germline CDR1 is LGHNA and CDR2 is YSLEER. Trimming left V 0 bases short and J 0 bases short, with 15 bases between.

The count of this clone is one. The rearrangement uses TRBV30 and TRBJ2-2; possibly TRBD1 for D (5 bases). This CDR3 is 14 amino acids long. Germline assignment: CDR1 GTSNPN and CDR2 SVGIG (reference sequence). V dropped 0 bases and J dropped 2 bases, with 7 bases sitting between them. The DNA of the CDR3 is TGTGCCTGGAGTGTTGGGGCCAACACCGGGGAGCTGTTTTTT. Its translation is CAWSVGANTGELFF.

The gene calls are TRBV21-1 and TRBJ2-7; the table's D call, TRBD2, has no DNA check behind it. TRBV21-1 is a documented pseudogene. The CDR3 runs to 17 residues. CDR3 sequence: CASSKGGGGRTSYEQYF. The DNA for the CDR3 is TGTGCCAGCAGCAAAGGTGGTGGGGGGAGGACTAGCTACGAGCAGTACTTC.

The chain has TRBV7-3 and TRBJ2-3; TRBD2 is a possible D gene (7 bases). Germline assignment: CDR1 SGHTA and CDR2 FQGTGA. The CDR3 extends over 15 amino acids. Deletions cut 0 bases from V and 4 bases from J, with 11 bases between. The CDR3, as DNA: TGTGCCAGCAGCTTAACGGGGGGGCAGGCAGATACGCAGTATTTT. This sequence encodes CASSLTGGQADTQYF.

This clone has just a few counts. The CDR3 loop is CASSLGPGLNYEQYF. For the CDR3, the DNA is TGTGCCAGCAGCTTGGGGCCAGGGTTAAACTACGAGCAGTACTTC. The chain uses TRBV5-6 and TRBJ2-7; TRBD1 is a possible D gene (5 bases). V lost 0 bases to trimming and J lost 3 bases, with 13 bases between them. This CDR3 comprises 15 residues. Per germline, CDR1 SGHDT and CDR2 YYEEEE.

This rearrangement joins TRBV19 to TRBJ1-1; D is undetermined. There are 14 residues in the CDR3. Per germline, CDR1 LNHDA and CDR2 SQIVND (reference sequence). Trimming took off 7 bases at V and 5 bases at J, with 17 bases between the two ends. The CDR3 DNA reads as TGTGCCAGTACCGACTACTTGGATGGGACTGAAGCTTTCTTT. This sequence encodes CASTDYLDGTEAFF.

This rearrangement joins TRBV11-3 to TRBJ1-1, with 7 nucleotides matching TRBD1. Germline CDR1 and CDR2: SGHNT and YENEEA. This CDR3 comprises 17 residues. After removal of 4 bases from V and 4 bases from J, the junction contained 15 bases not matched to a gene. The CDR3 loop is CASSSTNFPPGGTEAFF. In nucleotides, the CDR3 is TGTGCCAGCAGCTCCACTAATTTTCCACCAGGGGGCACTGAAGCTTTCTTT.

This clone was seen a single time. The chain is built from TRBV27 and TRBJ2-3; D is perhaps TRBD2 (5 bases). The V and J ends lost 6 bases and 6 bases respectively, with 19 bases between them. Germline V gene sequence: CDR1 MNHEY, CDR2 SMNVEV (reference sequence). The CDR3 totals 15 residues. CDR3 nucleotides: TGTGCCAGCAGCTGGGGTATGACGCGAGGGGATACGCAGTATTTT. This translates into CASSWGMTRGDTQYF.

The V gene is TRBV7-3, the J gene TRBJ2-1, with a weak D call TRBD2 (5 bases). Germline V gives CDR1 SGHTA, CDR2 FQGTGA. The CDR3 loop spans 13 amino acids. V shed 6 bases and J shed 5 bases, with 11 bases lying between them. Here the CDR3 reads CASSQTGDNEQFF. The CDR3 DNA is TGTGCCAGCAGTCAGACCGGGGACAATGAGCAGTTCTTC.

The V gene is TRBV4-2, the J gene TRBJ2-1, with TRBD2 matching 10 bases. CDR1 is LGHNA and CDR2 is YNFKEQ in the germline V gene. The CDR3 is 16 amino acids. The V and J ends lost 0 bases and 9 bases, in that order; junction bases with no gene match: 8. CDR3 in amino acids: CASSQDLAGARGEQFF. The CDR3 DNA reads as TGTGCCAGCAGCCAAGATCTAGCGGGGGCCCGGGGTGAGCAGTTCTTC.